The 23 T cell receptor beta chains below all came from one sample that was sequenced in a study of cytomegalovirus exposure and HLA in healthy donors. The PCR was carried out with 60 Vbeta primers and 13 Jbeta primers. Generated by immunoSEQ multiplex PCR, the TCRdb table keeps only in-frame clones and is missing some. The table has 68,000 or so clones, around four fifths seen once; the top ten hold about 4.7%. Material for sequencing was PBMCs. The receptors shown here come from a woman in her thirties in good health and CMV-seronegative.

V usage is TRBV4-2 and J usage is TRBJ2-1, with D perhaps TRBD2 (6 bases). Trimming stripped 0 bases from V and 6 bases from J, with 12 bases between. Looked up from germline, CDR1 is LGHNA and CDR2 is YNFKEQ. This CDR3 has 15 residues. The CDR3 DNA reads TGTGCCAGCAGCCAAGAAGAGGGACTTTCCAATGAGCAGTTCTTC. This encodes CASSQEEGLSNEQFF.

The gene calls are TRBV5-1 and TRBJ1-1; D possibly corresponds to TRBD1 (5 bases). V lost 0 bases and J lost 5, with 11 bases in between. This CDR3 has 14 residues. From germline, CDR1 is SGHRS and CDR2 YFSETQ. The CDR3 DNA reads TGCGCCAGCAGCTTGGACGATGGGGGGACTGAAGCTTTCTTT. Its protein product is CASSLDDGGTEAFF.

This sequence joins TRBV7-2 and TRBJ2-7, with D possibly TRBD2 on 5 matching bases. V shed 2 bases and J shed 3 bases, with 17 bases lying between them. The CDR3 contains 16 residues. Germline CDR1 and CDR2: SGHTA and FQGNSA. The CDR3 here is CASSLPSLGRNYEQYF. In DNA, the CDR3 is TGTGCCAGCAGCTTACCTAGCCTCGGCAGAAACTACGAGCAGTACTTC.

The CDR3 DNA is TGTGCCTGGAGGACGGGAGGCACAGATACGCAGTATTTT. Amino acid sequence: CAWRTGGTDTQYF. This chain connects TRBV30 to TRBJ2-3; possibly TRBD2 for D (6 bases). From germline, CDR1 is GTSNPN and CDR2 SVGIG (reference sequence). The V end lost 3 bases, the J end lost 1 base, and 8 bases lay between the germline ends. The CDR3 is made up of 13 amino acids.

This clone was observed a few times. V is TRBV6-5 and J is TRBJ2-7; possibly TRBD1 for D (6 bases). Germline V gene lookup returns CDR1 MNHEY and CDR2 SVGAGI. The CDR3 covers 14 residues. V lost 0 bases and J 3 bases, leaving 9 bases between the germline ends. The CDR3 nucleotides read TGTGCCAGCAGTTACTCAAGGGGGATCTACGAGCAGTACTTC. Translating gives CASSYSRGIYEQYF.

This chain links TRBV7-3 with TRBJ2-7; D not resolved. CDR3 length equals 12 residues. Germline loops: CDR1 SGHTA, CDR2 FQGTGA. Trimming left V 5 bases short and J 6 bases short, with 11 bases between. The CDR3 DNA reads TGTGCCAGCAGCGCCCCGCCGGGCGAGCAGTACTTC. It specifies CASSAPPGEQYF. Supplemented by reference TRBV7-3 and TRBJ2-7, the full variable domain reads GAGVSQTPSNKVTEKGKYVELRCDPISGHTALYWYRQSLGQGPEFLIYFQGTGAADDSGLPNDRFFAVRPEGSVSTLKIQRTERGDSAVYLCASSAPPGEQYFGPGTRLTVT.

J is TRBJ2-1 and V is TRBV29-1; TRBD2 agrees at 9 bases. This CDR3 has 13 amino acids. Germline CDR1 reads SQVTM; CDR2 reads ANQGSEA. The ends lost 7 bases at V and 7 bases at J; junction bases unmatched: 8. CDR3: CSAQRGEGNEQFF. CDR3 bases: TGCAGCGCCCAGCGGGGGGAGGGAAATGAGCAGTTCTTC.

This chain connects TRBV2 to TRBJ2-1; 8 positions agree with TRBD1. The CDR3 runs 18 residues. V shed 6 bases, J shed 0 bases, and the junction held 13 bases outside the gene matches. The germline V gene has CDR1 SNHLY and CDR2 FYNNEI. For the CDR3, the DNA is TGTGCCAGCAGACACGACAGGGGCTTCATGAGCTCCTACAATGAGCAGTTCTTC. Its translation: CASRHDRGFMSSYNEQFF.

CDR3 DNA: TGTGCCAGCAGTTTTCCCCTCCGACTAGCGGGGGGCAAGTCCTACAATGAGCAGTTCTTC. Translated: CASSFPLRLAGGKSYNEQFF. The chain links TRBV28 to TRBJ2-1, with 13 bases lining up with TRBD2. The germline V gene has CDR1 MDHEN and CDR2 SYDVKM. CDR3 size: 20 residues. The trim removed 3 bases at V and 1 base at J, leaving 12 bases unmatched.

The V gene is TRBV6-5, the J gene TRBJ2-7; TRBD1 might be the D (7 bases). V lost 6 bases to trimming and J lost 0 bases, with 15 bases between them. The CDR3 contains 15 residues. Germline assignment: CDR1 MNHEY and CDR2 SVGAGI. The CDR3 DNA sequence: TGTGCCAGCAGGCAACCGCGGGACAGCTCCTACGAGCAGTACTTC. As protein: CASRQPRDSSYEQYF.

The chain links TRBV15 to TRBJ1-5; D unclear. Trimming left V 6 bases short and J 4 bases short, with 16 bases between. The CDR3 extends over 15 amino acids. CDR1 and CDR2 (germline): LNHNV, YYDKDF (reference sequence). Here the CDR3 DNA reads TGTGCCACCAGTAAACTAGACACGGTGAATCAGCCCCAGCATTTT. Translated: CATSKLDTVNQPQHF.

The rearrangement links TRBV21-1 to TRBJ2-7; TRBD2 was called by the table and not checked on the DNA. TRBV21-1 is listed as a pseudogene. The CDR3 has 16 residues. The CDR3 DNA is TGTGCCATCGAACCCGGACTAGCGGGAGGGTACTACGAGCAGTACTTC. Its translation is CAIEPGLAGGYYEQYF.

CDR3 sequence: CASSGGGSPLHF. CDR3 in DNA: TGTGCCAGCAGTGGAGGGGGTTCACCCCTCCACTTT. The chain recombines TRBV25-1 with TRBJ1-6, with TRBD1 as a possible D gene (6 bases). The ends were cut back, 4 bases at V and 9 bases at J, with 7 bases in the middle. CDR3 length: 12 residues. The germline CDR1 and CDR2 sequences are MGHDK and SYGVNS. Complete variable domain (other parts from reference TRBV25-1 and TRBJ1-6): EADIYQTPRYLVIGTGKKITLECSQTMGHDKMYWYQQDPGMELHLIHYSYGVNSTEKGDLSSESTVSRIRTEHFPLTLESARPSHTSQYLCASSGGGSPLHFGNGTRLTVT.

This chain links TRBV28 with TRBJ1-1; D call uncertain. Germline lookup yields CDR1 MDHEN and CDR2 SYDVKM. V was trimmed by 1 base and J by 3 bases, leaving 12 bases between them. CDR3 length: 15 residues. The CDR3 is CASSLSPPRDTEAFF. The CDR3 DNA reads as TGTGCCAGCAGTTTATCCCCCCCACGAGACACTGAAGCTTTCTTT.

The chain recombines TRBV7-8 with TRBJ2-5; 8 nucleotides line up with TRBD1. With V trimmed by 5 bases and J by 4 bases, 6 bases remained unmatched. Germline V gene lookup returns CDR1 SGHVS and CDR2 FQNEAQ. The CDR3 extends over 14 amino acids. Here the CDR3 reads CASSPRGQGETQYF. In nucleotides, the CDR3 is TGTGCCAGCAGCCCCAGGGGGCAAGGAGAGACCCAGTACTTC. Full variable domain (rest looked up from reference TRBV7-8 and TRBJ2-5): GAGVSQSPRYKVAKRGQDVALRCDPISGHVSLFWYQQALGQGPEFLTYFQNEAQLDKSGLPSDRFFAERPEGSVSTLKIQRTQQEDSAVYLCASSPRGQGETQYFGPGTRLLVL.

The rearrangement joins TRBV6-1 to TRBJ2-7; D uncertain. Trimming left V 1 base short and J 0 bases short, with 10 bases between. Looked up from germline, CDR1 is MNHNS and CDR2 is SASEGT. The CDR3 is 15 amino acids. As DNA, the CDR3 is TGTGCCAGCAGTGAAGAAGATCACAGCTCCTACGAGCAGTACTTC. As protein: CASSEEDHSSYEQYF.

A few counts support this clone. The chain carries TRBV6-5 and TRBJ1-2; D possibly corresponds to TRBD1 (6 bases). Trimming took 8 bases from V and 5 from J, leaving 15 bases between them. This CDR3 region has 13 residues. Germline-derived CDR1 and CDR2 are MNHEY and SVGAGI. Written as DNA, the CDR3 is TGTGCCAGCCGTGGCAGGGGTTCATATGGCTACACCTTC. It encodes CASRGRGSYGYTF.

V is TRBV6-1 and J is TRBJ2-1, with 8 positions matching TRBD1. The CDR3 is 15 residues long. J gave up 4 bases and V 7 bases, and 9 bases lay outside the gene matches. Germline V gives CDR1 MNHNS, CDR2 SASEGT. The CDR3 sequence: CASNPDRAGYNEQFF. The CDR3 DNA is TGTGCCAGCAACCCGGACAGGGCCGGGTACAATGAGCAGTTCTTC.

The rearrangement uses TRBV29-1 and TRBJ2-1, with 7 bases identical to TRBD1. The junction had 7 bases not matched to a gene; V was cut back by 7 bases and J by 4 bases. The CDR3 sequence is 13 residues long. From germline, CDR1 is SQVTM and CDR2 ANQGSEA. The CDR3, as DNA: TGCAGCGCCAGGACAGGTTCTTACAATGAGCAGTTCTTC. This gives the protein CSARTGSYNEQFF.

In its sample, this clone was seen once. The junction departs from the called germline gene at one end, perhaps through a read error. The J gene is TRBJ2-1, the V gene TRBV10-2, with D maybe TRBD2 (5 bases). The CDR3 loop spans 16 amino acids. Per germline, CDR1 WSHSY and CDR2 SAAADI. CDR3 residues: CASNEMELGIGGEQFF. In DNA, the CDR3 is TGCGCCAGCAATGAGATGGAACTAGGGATAGGAGGAGAGCAGTTCTTC.

This chain links TRBV30 with TRBJ1-2; D is unresolved. CDR1 is GTSNPN, CDR2 SVGIG, per germline (reference sequence). With 3 bases removed from V and 2 bases from J, the gap between germline ends came to 10 bases. This CDR3 region has 13 residues. CDR3 DNA: TGTGCCTGGAGGCCTCGAGGGAACTATGGCTACACCTTC. This encodes CAWRPRGNYGYTF.

V usage is TRBV6-5 and J usage is TRBJ2-1, with 11 bases that match TRBD2. The junction had 7 bases not matched to a gene; V was cut back by 2 bases and J by 7 bases. Germline CDR1 is MNHEY and CDR2 is SVGAGI. This CDR3 is 16 amino acids long. CDR3 bases: TGTGCCAGCAGTTACCGGGCTAGCGGGGGGCAAAATGAGCAGTTCTTC. Its translation: CASSYRASGGQNEQFF.

The chain uses TRBV15 and TRBJ1-5, with D maybe TRBD1 (6 bases). Trimming removed 1 base from V and 3 bases from J, with 10 bases in between. The CDR3 length is 15 residues. Germline V CDR1 and CDR2: LNHNV, YYDKDF (reference sequence). CDR3 in amino acids: CATSRGTGYNQPQHF. CDR3 nucleotides: TGTGCCACCAGCAGAGGTACAGGGTACAATCAGCCCCAGCATTTT.